The 4 T cell receptor beta chains reported below all come from one sample, sequenced in a study of CD8+ T cells in alopecia areata. Extracted from the samples, RNA was reverse transcribed into cDNA to serve as the sequencing template. The repertoire was sequenced with immunoSEQ multiplex PCR; TCRdb's copy has only in-frame clones and lacks some. The table records fewer than 200,000 clones, less than 80% of them present only once. The sequencing here drew on CD8+ T cells sorted from blood, taken at week 0. The receptors originated from a human donor with alopecia areata.

Notes on this clone: This sequence may be a read error, since a much larger clone differs from it by one base. Within the sample, other DNA sequences also encode this same CDR3. The V and J genes are TRBV5-6 and TRBJ2-3, with D possibly matching TRBD1 (5 bases). The germline V gene encodes CDR1 SGHDT and CDR2 YYEEEE. CDR3 length equals 12 residues. Trimming shortened V by 2 bases and J by 4 bases, and 5 bases separated the two germline ends. The CDR3 here is CASSLGADTQYF. DNA of the CDR3: TGTGCCAGCAGCTTAGGGGCAGATACGCAGTATTTT.

The rearrangement uses TRBV4-1 and TRBJ2-2; D perhaps matches TRBD2 (7 bases). The V and J ends lost 2 bases and 6 bases respectively, with 13 bases between them. This CDR3 is 15 amino acids long. Germline V gene sequence: CDR1 MGHRA, CDR2 YSYEKL. DNA for the CDR3: TGCGCCAGCAGCCAACCTACGGGGGGCTCCGGGGAGCTGTTTTTT. Its protein is CASSQPTGGSGELFF.

The table lists this clone with a few counts. J is TRBJ2-6 and V is TRBV4-1, with TRBD2 matching 9 bases. V lost 4 bases, J lost 0 bases, and 4 bases stayed unmatched. Germline CDR1 MGHRA, CDR2 YSYEKL. The length of the CDR3 is 17 residues. This chain's CDR3 is CASSPSGTSSGANVLTF. The CDR3 coding sequence is TGCGCCAGCAGCCCTAGCGGGACATCCTCTGGGGCCAACGTCCTGACTTTC.

This clone has a single count. The CDR3 DNA reads as TGTGCCAGCTCCAGGGGATGGGACAACACCGGGGAGCTGTTTTTT. It is translated as CASSRGWDNTGELFF. The chain is built from TRBV9 and TRBJ2-2, with a possible D match to TRBD1 (6 bases). The CDR3 covers 15 residues. Germline lookup yields CDR1 SGDLS and CDR2 YYNGEE. Between the trimmed V and J ends, which lost 7 bases and 2 bases, there was a span of 15 bases.